Presented here are 19 T cell receptor beta chains from one specimen sequenced in a study of vaccination effects on CD4 cells after COVID-19. Their target antigens are unknown. Sequencing followed a ViraFEST assay step that expanded antigen-specific CD4+ T cells with viral peptide pools. When roughly eleven days of culture had elapsed, CD4+ T cells were isolated. Among the vaccine recipients, none had a prior SARS-CoV-2 infection, and nucleocapsid antibodies were negative. Profiling relied on immunoSEQ multiplex PCR, and the TCRdb table lists in-frame clones only, not all of them. Here the sample spans tens of thousands of clones, over 70% being singletons. Sequenced material: CD4+ T cells from PBMCs cultured with SARS-CoV-2 spike peptides, taken before COVID-19 vaccination. Receptors were obtained from a human donor who received a COVID-19 vaccine.

V and J are TRBV19 and TRBJ2-7, with D perhaps TRBD2 (7 bases). The CDR3 is 16 amino acids. CDR1 and CDR2 (germline): LNHDA, SQIVND (reference sequence). V was trimmed by 10 bases and J by 6 bases, leaving 28 bases between them. Written as DNA, the CDR3 is TGTGCCACCTCTCTAGGGGGGGCAGGCGACAACCGCGAGCAGTACTTC. This gives the protein CATSLGGAGDNREQYF.

The chain recombines TRBV6-5 with TRBJ2-2; D possibly corresponds to TRBD2 (6 bases). Germline V lookup: CDR1 MNHEY, CDR2 SVGAGI. This CDR3 spans 16 amino acids. V gave up 6 bases and J gave up 4 bases, with 18 bases separating them. CDR3 residues: CASSYGGLSSTGELFF. The CDR3, as DNA: TGTGCCAGCAGCTACGGTGGACTATCAAGCACCGGGGAGCTGTTTTTT.

The chain is built from TRBV7-9 and TRBJ2-1, with TRBD2 matching over 12 bases. The CDR3 length is 16 residues. Germline values: CDR1 SEHNR, CDR2 FQNEAQ (reference sequence). V lost 9 bases to trimming and J lost 5 bases; unmatched junction nucleotides: 11. The CDR3 DNA reads as TGTGCCAGTGGACTAGCGGGACTACTACCTGACAATGAGCAGTTCTTC. It translates to CASGLAGLLPDNEQFF.

CDR3 nucleotide sequence: TGCGCCAGCAGCTTACAATTCCAGGGCCTAGCGGGAGAGTTTGCCAAAAACATTCAGTACTTC. Amino acid sequence: CASSLQFQGLAGEFAKNIQYF. V is TRBV5-1 and J is TRBJ2-4, with 10 bases aligning to TRBD2. Trimming at V came to 2 bases and at J to 1 base, leaving 18 bases not matched to a gene. This CDR3 is 21 amino acids long. Germline values: CDR1 SGHRS, CDR2 YFSETQ.

This chain links TRBV10-3 with TRBJ2-1; D is undetermined. The CDR3 has 12 amino acids. Germline CDR1 is ENHRY and CDR2 is SYGVKD. With 0 bases removed from V and 7 bases from J, the gap between germline ends came to 4 bases. The CDR3 region has the DNA TGTGCCATCAGTGAGTCGGAAAATGAGCAGTTCTTC. It is translated as CAISESENEQFF.

The rearrangement links TRBV9 to TRBJ2-1; TRBD2 aligns across 10 bases. From germline, CDR1 is SGDLS and CDR2 YYNGEE. With 0 bases clipped from V and 1 base from J, the junction kept 1 base outside the gene matches. The CDR3 is 16 amino acids. The CDR3 sequence is CASSVVAGGSYNEQFF. CDR3 nucleotides: TGTGCCAGCAGCGTAGTAGCGGGAGGATCCTACAATGAGCAGTTCTTC.

This chain joins TRBV5-4 and TRBJ2-1; D unclear. The CDR3 contains 11 residues. V was pared by 4 bases and J by 5 bases, with 4 bases between. Germline V CDR1 and CDR2: SGHNT, YYREEE (reference sequence). The CDR3: CASSVHNEQFF. CDR3 nucleotides: TGTGCCAGCAGCGTACACAATGAGCAGTTCTTC.

This clone was seen more than once but under ten times. The chain combines TRBV28 with TRBJ2-3; maybe TRBD2 (6 bases). Germline assignment: CDR1 MDHEN and CDR2 SYDVKM. V lost 4 bases to trimming and J lost 2 bases, with 19 bases between them. The CDR3 contains 17 residues. CDR3 nucleotides: TGTGCCAGCAGTTCGCCGGGTCGGGCGGGGTACACAGATACGCAGTATTTT. This translates into CASSSPGRAGYTDTQYF.

This clone came up a few times. V usage is TRBV3-1 (or the pseudogene TRBV3-2) and J usage is TRBJ1-4, with D maybe TRBD1 (5 bases). CDR1 is LGHDT, CDR2 YNNKEL, per germline (reference sequence). Trimming stripped 0 bases from V and 15 bases from J, with 17 bases between. The CDR3 runs 14 residues. The CDR3 loop is CASSQDRATGGVFF. The CDR3 region has the DNA TGTGCCAGCAGCCAAGATCGGGCCACCGGGGGGGTGTTTTTT.

The chain has TRBV6-6 and TRBJ2-1, with TRBD2 identical over 9 bases. Losses at the gene ends were 2 bases for V and 3 bases for J; bases not matched to a gene: 2. Germline V gene sequence: CDR1 MNHNY, CDR2 SVGAGI (reference sequence). The CDR3 sequence is 15 residues long. The DNA of the CDR3 is TGTGCCAGCAGTTACCGAGCGGGAGGCTACAATGAGCAGTTCTTC. This encodes CASSYRAGGYNEQFF.

There are a few counts of this clone. The chain links TRBV2 to TRBJ1-1; a weak D match, TRBD1 (5 bases). Trimming pared 6 bases from V and 1 base from J, leaving 9 bases between. Germline CDR1 is SNHLY and CDR2 is FYNNEI. The CDR3 extends over 13 amino acids. The CDR3 DNA reads TGTGCCAGCAGCATGGGGGAGAACACTGAAGCTTTCTTT. This codes for CASSMGENTEAFF.

The CDR3 loop is CASSQEGGIVSEAFF. The CDR3 DNA reads TGTGCCAGCAGCCAAGAAGGAGGGATAGTCTCTGAAGCTTTCTTT. The chain joins TRBV3-1 (or the pseudogene TRBV3-2) to TRBJ1-1; D is uncertain. Germline V gene lookup returns CDR1 LGHDT and CDR2 YNNKEL (reference sequence). The CDR3 has 15 amino acids. Trimming took off 0 bases at V and 6 bases at J, with 14 bases between the two ends.

The chain employs TRBV2 and TRBJ2-7; D tentatively fits TRBD1 or TRBD2 (5 bases each). Trimming took off 3 bases at V and 3 bases at J, with 24 bases between the two ends. Germline V CDR1 and CDR2: SNHLY, FYNNEI. This CDR3 comprises 18 residues. CDR3 residues: CASSEAAFLGPGDYEQYF. DNA for the CDR3: TGTGCCAGCAGTGAGGCGGCTTTCTTGGGACCTGGGGACTACGAGCAGTACTTC.

This sequence joins TRBV5-1 and TRBJ1-1; D is possibly TRBD1 (6 bases). This CDR3 has 14 amino acids. Germline lookup yields CDR1 SGHRS and CDR2 YFSETQ. V was shortened by 3 bases and J by 2 bases, with 11 bases between the two germline ends. The CDR3 is CASSYGQPNTEAFF. The CDR3 nucleotides are TGCGCCAGCAGCTATGGACAGCCCAACACTGAAGCTTTCTTT.

This chain connects TRBV29-1 to TRBJ1-1, with D possibly being TRBD1 (5 bases). CDR1 and CDR2 from the germline V gene are SQVTM and ANQGSEA. The V and J ends lost 2 bases and 0 bases respectively, with 10 bases between them. The CDR3 has 14 amino acids. Here the CDR3 DNA reads TGCAGCGTTGAATACGGGGCGGTGAACACTGAAGCTTTCTTT. Protein sequence: CSVEYGAVNTEAFF.

This clone was seen a few times. The V call is TRBV30, the J call TRBJ2-7, with 8 bases matching TRBD1. The V segment lost 3 bases and the J segment 3 bases; nucleotides outside the gene matches: 7. Germline V gene data show CDR1 as GTSNPN and CDR2 as SVGIG (reference sequence). There are 14 residues in the CDR3. The CDR3 loop reads CAWSAVRGLYEQYF. For the CDR3, the DNA is TGTGCCTGGAGCGCGGTCAGGGGGCTCTACGAGCAGTACTTC.

The CDR3 DNA is TGTGCCAGCAGCTTTGGGGAGACCCAGTACTTC. Translation gives CASSFGETQYF. The J gene is TRBJ2-5, the V gene TRBV5-5; D not certain. The V and J ends lost 2 bases and 5 bases respectively, with 4 bases between them. The CDR3 is 11 residues long. Per germline, CDR1 SGHKS and CDR2 YYEKEE (reference sequence).

The chain combines TRBV24-1 with TRBJ1-2, with TRBD1 matching over 9 bases. V shed 3 bases, J shed 8 bases, and the junction held 6 bases outside the gene matches. The germline gives CDR1 KGHDR, CDR2 SFDVKD. This CDR3 comprises 14 residues. Written as DNA, the CDR3 is TGTGCCACCAGTGATCGGGACAGGGAGACGGGCTACACCTTC. Translated: CATSDRDRETGYTF.

The chain links TRBV5-4 to TRBJ1-2; no definite D call. Germline V gene lookup returns CDR1 SGHNT and CDR2 YYREEE (reference sequence). Trimming removed 0 bases from V and 6 bases from J, with 15 bases in between. The CDR3 has 15 amino acids. The CDR3 sequence: CASSLGPRNSDGYTF. In DNA form, the CDR3 reads TGTGCCAGCAGCTTGGGACCACGTAACAGCGATGGCTACACCTTC.